The rows below give T cell receptor beta chains drawn from one sample of a study of OX40 agonist ivuxolimab in advanced cancers. Generated by immunoSEQ multiplex PCR, the TCRdb table keeps only in-frame clones and is missing some. The profile covers over 15,000 clones, with about four fifths appearing a single time and approximately 26% taken by the ten largest. The source was CD4+ or CD8+ T cells sorted from blood, collected in a trial of the OX40 agonist ivuxolimab. Receptor source: an adult with an advanced solid tumor such as melanoma, head and neck, liver or kidney cancer. Both conserved end residues are part of each CDR3. The D gene is left open where the match is weak. Size is stated for part of the rows, as once, few or many counts, or as a class when the clone is expanded.

>TRBV5-6|TRBJ1-2|NA|NA
CASSWGDGYTF
TGTGCCAGCAGTTGGGGGGATGGCTACACCTTC
>TRBV10-3|TRBJ2-7|NA|NA
CAISGQGSYEQYF
TGTGCCATCAGTGGCCAGGGTTCCTACGAGCAGTACTTC
>TRBV5-4|TRBJ1-1|few|NA
CASSFGTTEAFF
TGTGCCAGCAGCTTCGGGACAACTGAAGCTTTCTTT
>TRBV28|TRBJ2-1|NA|NA
CASSPGAEYNEQFF
TGTGCCAGCAGTCCCGGAGCGGAATACAATGAGCAGTTCTTC
>TRBV11-2|TRBJ2-7|NA|TRBD2
CASSPGGEWAQYF
TGTGCCAGCAGCCCCGGGGGGGAATGGGCGCAGTACTTC
>TRBV9|TRBJ2-2|NA|NA
CASSLNTGELFF
TGTGCCAGCAGCTTAAACACCGGGGAGCTGTTTTTT
>TRBV10-3|TRBJ2-6|NA|NA
CAIVDSVTSGANVLTF
TGTGCCATCGTCGACAGCGTAACCTCTGGGGCCAACGTCCTGACTTTC
>TRBV2|TRBJ2-7|few|NA
CASSDLTEQYF
TGTGCCAGCAGTGATCTAACGGAGCAGTACTTC
>TRBV27|TRBJ2-1|once|NA
CASSLLPSSYNEQFF
TGTGCCAGCAGTTTACTTCCAAGCTCCTACAATGAGCAGTTCTTC
>TRBV18|TRBJ2-5|NA|TRBD2
CASSPLGTNEQYF
TGTGCCAGCTCACCGCTGGGGACTAATGAGCAGTACTTC
>TRBV20-1|TRBJ2-2|NA|NA
CSARDGELFF
TGCAGTGCTAGAGACGGGGAGCTGTTTTTT
>TRBV2|TRBJ2-7|NA|TRBD2
CARGLAGDSSYEQYF
TGTGCCAGGGGACTAGCGGGAGACTCGTCCTACGAGCAGTACTTC
>TRBV4-1|TRBJ2-1|few|NA
CASSQDPPSLQQFF
TGCGCCAGCAGCCAAGACCCGCCTAGTCTACAGCAGTTCTTC
>TRBV7-8|TRBJ2-1|once|NA
CASSPRVGFF
TGTGCCAGCAGCCCCCGTGTTGGGTTCTTC
>TRBV7-9|TRBJ1-4|NA|NA
CASSPPAGVDEKLFF
TGTGCCAGCAGCCCACCCGCCGGGGTGGATGAAAAACTGTTTTTT
>TRBV4-1|TRBJ2-7|NA|TRBD2
CASSPGEGSLEQYF
TGCGCCAGCAGCCCCGGGGAGGGGTCTCTCGAGCAGTACTTC
>TRBV27|TRBJ2-7|NA|NA
CASSFGRTSYEQYF
TGTGCCAGCAGTTTTGGGCGAACCTCCTACGAGCAGTACTTC
>TRBV5-1|TRBJ2-1|NA|TRBD1
CASSFSGTVNEQFF
TGCGCCAGCAGCTTTTCCGGGACAGTCAATGAGCAGTTCTTC
>TRBV25-1|TRBJ1-5|NA|TRBD1
CASSGQGPNQPQHF
TGTGCCAGCAGTGGACAGGGACCCAATCAGCCCCAGCATTTT
>TRBV9|TRBJ2-7|NA|TRBD2
CASSVDPGGYEQYF
TGTGCCAGCAGCGTAGATCCGGGAGGCTACGAGCAGTACTTC
>TRBV9|TRBJ2-1|NA|TRBD2
CASSVFAGLVNEQFF
TGTGCCAGCAGCGTCTTCGCGGGACTAGTGAATGAGCAGTTCTTC
>TRBV27|TRBJ2-5|NA|NA
CASSLTLGGETQYF
TGTGCCAGCAGTTTAACTCTAGGAGGGGAGACCCAGTACTTC
>TRBV5-6|TRBJ2-7|few|NA
CASSLGGDFYEQYF
TGTGCCAGCAGCTTGGGTGGGGACTTCTACGAGCAGTACTTC
>TRBV27|TRBJ1-1|NA|NA
CASSTLQGLNTEAFF
TGTGCCAGCAGTACCCTACAGGGATTGAACACTGAAGCTTTCTTT
>TRBV4-1|TRBJ2-3|NA|NA
CASSQDPGSTDTQYF
TGCGCCAGCAGCCAAGATCCGGGTAGCACAGATACGCAGTATTTT
>TRBV7-8|TRBJ1-4|once|TRBD1
CASSTGTGSGEKLFF
TGTGCCAGCAGCACCGGGACAGGGAGCGGAGAAAAACTGTTTTTT
>TRBV5-6|TRBJ2-3|NA|NA
CASRGRYRVSAGDTQYF
TGTGCCAGCAGGGGCCGCTACAGGGTTTCGGCAGGAGATACGCAGTATTTT
>TRBV27|TRBJ1-5|NA|NA
CASRLGGSNQPQHF
TGTGCCAGCAGGCTAGGGGGATCCAATCAGCCCCAGCATTTT